Listed here are 11 T cell receptor beta chains from one sample, sequenced in a study of blood T cell repertoires in COVID-19. TCRdb's copy holds only in-frame clones and misses some; the assay was immunoSEQ multiplex PCR. There are hundreds of thousands of clones in the sample; around nine tenths occur only once, and around 9.3% lies in the top ten. Sequences were obtained from PBMCs or T cells enriched from blood (not recorded which). The receptor set was obtained from a woman aged 45-65 years who had recovered from COVID-19.

The chain links TRBV13 to TRBJ2-2; 8 bases line up with TRBD1. Unmatched junction bases numbered 10, after V lost 8 bases and J lost 5 bases. Per the germline V gene, CDR1 is PRHDT and CDR2 is FYEKMQ (reference sequence). The length of the CDR3 is 15 residues. The CDR3 bases are TGTGCCAGCCAACCCAGGGGGCTCGGAACCGGGGAGCTGTTTTTT. Protein product: CASQPRGLGTGELFF. Combining the CDR3 with reference TRBV13 and TRBJ2-2 gives the whole variable domain AAGVIQSPRHLIKEKRETATLKCYPIPRHDTVYWYQQGPGQDPQFLISFYEKMQSDKGSIPDRFSAQQFSDYHSELNMSSLELGDSALYFCASQPRGLGTGELFFGEGSRLTVL.

Comments on this clone: This CDR3 is also generated by other DNA sequences in the sample. DNA for the CDR3: TGCGCCAGCAGCAGCACAGGGGGCGCGGATACGCAGTATTTT. It codes for CASSSTGGADTQYF. The chain is built from TRBV5-1 and TRBJ2-3, with 9 bases matching TRBD1. The CDR3 consists of 14 residues. Looked up from germline, CDR1 is SGHRS and CDR2 is YFSETQ. V trimming: 4 bases; J trimming: 6 bases; junction bases outside the gene matches: 6.

The chain combines TRBV19 with TRBJ1-5; 9 positions agree with TRBD1. Germline CDR1 reads LNHDA; CDR2 reads SQIVND (reference sequence). V shed 4 bases and J 5 bases; nucleotides not matched to a gene: 15. This CDR3 has 18 residues. CDR3 sequence (DNA): TGTGCCAGTAGTACCCTTTTACGACAGGGGGGGAAGGATCAGCCCCAGCATTTT. It yields the protein CASSTLLRQGGKDQPQHF.

V is TRBV7-9 and J is TRBJ1-1; 7 nucleotides agree with TRBD1. The V and J ends lost 4 bases and 0 bases, in that order; junction bases with no gene match: 2. The CDR3 length is 14 residues. CDR1 and CDR2 (germline): SEHNR, FQNEAQ (reference sequence). CDR3 DNA: TGTGCCAGCAGCTGGGGACAGTTGAACACTGAAGCTTTCTTT. Its protein product is CASSWGQLNTEAFF.

The V and J genes are TRBV30 and TRBJ2-7, with a tentative D call TRBD2 (5 bases). CDR1 is GTSNPN, CDR2 SVGIG, per germline (reference sequence). Trimming stripped 5 bases from V and 0 bases from J, with 11 bases between. The CDR3 is 13 amino acids. The CDR3 bases are TGTGCCTGGGATCTAGGGAGCTCCTACGAGCAGTACTTC. Translating it yields CAWDLGSSYEQYF.

The chain recombines TRBV7-9 with TRBJ1-2; D is undetermined. Trimming pared 5 bases from V and 3 bases from J, leaving 16 bases between. Germline CDR1 SEHNR, CDR2 FQNEAQ (reference sequence). CDR3 length: 15 residues. The CDR3 loop reads CASSPGLWTDYGYTF. The CDR3 bases are TGTGCCAGCAGCCCGGGCCTATGGACTGACTATGGCTACACCTTC. The full variable domain, its missing parts supplied by reference TRBV7-9 and TRBJ1-2, is DTGVSQNPRHKITKRGQNVTFRCDPISEHNRLYWYRQTLGQGPEFLTYFQNEAQLEKSRLLSDRFSAERPKGSFSTLEIQRTEQGDSAMYLCASSPGLWTDYGYTFGSGTRLTVV.

The chain uses TRBV30 and TRBJ1-5; maybe TRBD1 (5 bases). The germline gives CDR1 GTSNPN, CDR2 SVGIG (reference sequence). V dropped 0 bases and J dropped 3 bases, with 12 bases sitting between them. The CDR3 has 15 residues. The CDR3 region is CAWSVLDSINQPQHF. In nucleotides, the CDR3 is TGTGCCTGGAGTGTACTCGACAGCATCAATCAGCCCCAGCATTTT.

This sequence joins TRBV10-3 and TRBJ2-1; 7 positions agree with TRBD2. CDR3 length: 11 residues. The V segment lost 8 bases and the J segment 12 bases; nucleotides outside the gene matches: 7. Germline assignment: CDR1 ENHRY and CDR2 SYGVKD. The CDR3, as DNA: TGTGCCATCCACACAGGACTAGGGCAGTTCTTC. This sequence encodes CAIHTGLGQFF.

The V call is TRBV2, the J call TRBJ1-5, with 9 bases aligning to TRBD1. V shed 6 bases and J 6 bases; nucleotides not matched to a gene: 9. CDR1 SNHLY and CDR2 FYNNEI come from the germline V gene. CDR3 length: 15 residues. CDR3 amino acids: CASSRQGVRGQPQHF. The CDR3 DNA reads as TGTGCCAGCAGCCGACAGGGGGTGAGGGGTCAGCCCCAGCATTTT.

The rearrangement joins TRBV18 to TRBJ2-3, with D possibly TRBD2 on 6 matching bases. Between the trimmed V and J ends, which lost 4 bases and 8 bases, there was a span of 16 bases. From germline, CDR1 is KGHSH and CDR2 LQKENI. CDR3 length: 14 residues. This chain's CDR3 is CASSLDDGRGTQYF. Written as DNA, the CDR3 is TGTGCCAGCTCACTCGACGACGGGCGGGGTACGCAGTATTTT.

The gene calls are TRBV30 and TRBJ1-2; 7 nucleotides line up with TRBD1. CDR3 length: 12 amino acids. The germline V gene has CDR1 GTSNPN and CDR2 SVGIG (reference sequence). As DNA, the CDR3 is TGTGCATGGGACAGCTTAAACTATGGCTACACCTTC. Protein: CAWDSLNYGYTF.